Listed below are T cell receptor beta chains from one sample, sequenced in a study of T cells in Graves' hyperthyroidism and ophthalmopathy. TCRdb itself ran the multiplex PCR reads through MiXCR, one entry per CDR3 protein. The sample has about 720,000 distinct CDR3 sequences, around 20% seen once. The sequencing input was blood. Receptor source: a woman in her forties or fifties with Graves' hyperthyroidism that later progressed to Graves' ophthalmopathy. CDR3s include the opening cysteine and the closing phenylalanine or tryptophan. D genes are given only for firm matches. Clone size appears in some rows only: once, few, many, or a class for an expanded clone.

CDR3aa: CASSPYAGTGNTIYF
CDR3nt: TGCGCCAGCAGCCCTTACGCCGGGACAGGGAACACCATATATTTT
j_gene: TRBJ1-3
v_gene: TRBV4-1
abundance: few
d_gene: TRBD1

CDR3aa: CASSETGSEVKAFF
CDR3nt: TGCGCCAGCAGTGAGACCGGGAGTGAGGTAAAAGCTTTCTTT
j_gene: TRBJ1-1
v_gene: TRBV10-2
abundance: few
d_gene: NA

CDR3aa: CASSIAPEYGYTF
CDR3nt: TGTGCCAGTAGTATCGCCCCCGAGTATGGCTACACCTTC
j_gene: TRBJ1-2
v_gene: TRBV19
abundance: NA
d_gene: NA

CDR3aa: CASSQDLPGANYGYTF
CDR3nt: TGTGCCAGCAGCCAAGATTTGCCAGGGGCTAACTATGGCTACACCTTC
j_gene: TRBJ1-2
v_gene: TRBV3-1
abundance: many
d_gene: NA

CDR3aa: CASGDIEETQYF
CDR3nt: TGTGCCAGTGGGGACATAGAAGAGACCCAGTACTTC
j_gene: TRBJ2-5
v_gene: TRBV3-1
abundance: NA
d_gene: NA

CDR3aa: CSAKPPGQGYNEQFF
CDR3nt: TGCAGTGCTAAACCGCCGGGACAGGGTTACAATGAGCAGTTCTTC
j_gene: TRBJ2-1
v_gene: TRBV20-1
abundance: few
d_gene: TRBD1

CDR3aa: CASSYGDIAGGLSSTDTQYF
CDR3nt: TGTGCCAGCAGTTACGGCGATATTGCGGGGGGACTATCTAGCACAGATACGCAGTATTTT
j_gene: TRBJ2-3
v_gene: TRBV2
abundance: few
d_gene: TRBD2

CDR3aa: CSADRGGEQYF
CDR3nt: TGCAGCGCCGACAGGGGAGGAGAGCAGTACTTC
j_gene: TRBJ2-7
v_gene: TRBV29-1
abundance: NA
d_gene: TRBD1

CDR3aa: CASSSGGTLSEEKLFF
CDR3nt: TGTGCCAGCAGCTCCGGAGGGACCCTCAGCGAAGAAAAACTGTTTTTT
j_gene: TRBJ1-4
v_gene: TRBV7-9
abundance: NA
d_gene: NA

CDR3aa: CASSEVGTDYEQYF
CDR3nt: TGTGCCAGCAGTGAAGTGGGGACAGATTACGAGCAGTACTTC
j_gene: TRBJ2-7
v_gene: TRBV6-1
abundance: many
d_gene: TRBD1

CDR3aa: CASRRQDTGELFF
CDR3nt: TGTGCCAGCAGACGGCAGGACACCGGGGAGCTGTTTTTT
j_gene: TRBJ2-2
v_gene: TRBV6-1
abundance: NA
d_gene: NA

CDR3aa: CSALGSGEDVTGELFF
CDR3nt: TGCAGCGCCCTCGGGTCGGGGGAGGATGTCACCGGGGAGCTGTTTTTT
j_gene: TRBJ2-2
v_gene: TRBV29-1
abundance: NA
d_gene: NA

CDR3aa: CASRPWDFQETQYF
CDR3nt: TGTGCCAGCAGGCCCTGGGACTTTCAAGAGACCCAGTACTTC
j_gene: TRBJ2-5
v_gene: TRBV11-2
abundance: NA
d_gene: NA

CDR3aa: CASSPDRGRTTDTQYF
CDR3nt: TGTGCCAGCTCACCAGACAGGGGCAGGACTACAGATACGCAGTATTTT
j_gene: TRBJ2-3
v_gene: TRBV18
abundance: many
d_gene: TRBD1

CDR3aa: CASSLYVSGYEQYF
CDR3nt: TGTGCCAGCAGTTTATATGTCTCGGGCTACGAGCAGTACTTC
j_gene: TRBJ2-7
v_gene: TRBV12-3/TRBV12-4
abundance: many
d_gene: NA

CDR3aa: CASSTTLGGGFF
CDR3nt: TGTGCCAGCAGCACCACTCTTGGGGGGGGGTTCTTC
j_gene: TRBJ2-1
v_gene: TRBV11-2
abundance: many
d_gene: TRBD2

CDR3aa: CASSLSGQENQPQHF
CDR3nt: TGTGCCAGCAGTTTATCGGGGCAGGAGAATCAGCCCCAGCATTTT
j_gene: TRBJ1-5
v_gene: TRBV27
abundance: few
d_gene: NA

CDR3aa: CASSSNTGTGVRKLFF
CDR3nt: TGTGCCAGCAGCTCAAATACCGGGACCGGGGTGAGGAAACTGTTTTTT
j_gene: TRBJ1-4
v_gene: TRBV7-8
abundance: many
d_gene: NA

CDR3aa: CASSQTLGGAGNTEAFF
CDR3nt: TGTGCCAGCAGCCAAACCCTCGGGGGGGCAGGGAACACTGAAGCTTTCTTT
j_gene: TRBJ1-1
v_gene: TRBV13
abundance: few
d_gene: NA

CDR3aa: CASSNPRTGGFYGYTF
CDR3nt: TGTGCCAGTAGTAACCCAAGGACAGGGGGGTTCTATGGCTACACCTTC
j_gene: TRBJ1-2
v_gene: TRBV19
abundance: NA
d_gene: TRBD1

CDR3aa: CSASLERVYNEQFF
CDR3nt: TGCAGTGCTAGCCTAGAAAGGGTCTACAATGAGCAGTTCTTC
j_gene: TRBJ2-1
v_gene: TRBV20-1
abundance: NA
d_gene: NA

CDR3aa: CATVSAASSYNEQFF
CDR3nt: TGTGCCACCGTTTCCGCGGCGAGCTCCTACAATGAGCAGTTCTTC
j_gene: TRBJ2-1
v_gene: TRBV15
abundance: few
d_gene: NA

CDR3aa: CASSWAENYGYTF
CDR3nt: TGTGCCAGTAGTTGGGCGGAAAACTATGGCTACACCTTC
j_gene: TRBJ1-2
v_gene: TRBV19
abundance: NA
d_gene: NA

CDR3aa: CATSDRRGPGTEAFF
CDR3nt: TGTGCCACCAGTGATAGGAGGGGGCCGGGCACTGAAGCTTTCTTT
j_gene: TRBJ1-1
v_gene: TRBV24-1
abundance: NA
d_gene: TRBD1

CDR3aa: CASSINGGRTEAFF
CDR3nt: TGTGCCAGTAGTATAAACGGCGGTCGCACTGAAGCTTTCTTT
j_gene: TRBJ1-1
v_gene: TRBV19
abundance: NA
d_gene: NA

CDR3aa: CASSGRQSQETQYF
CDR3nt: TGTGCCAGCAGTGGGAGACAGTCCCAAGAGACCCAGTACTTC
j_gene: TRBJ2-5
v_gene: TRBV25-1
abundance: NA
d_gene: NA

CDR3aa: CASSGTGIEKLFF
CDR3nt: TGTGCCAGCAGCGGGACAGGGATTGAAAAACTGTTTTTT
j_gene: TRBJ1-4
v_gene: TRBV9
abundance: NA
d_gene: TRBD1

CDR3aa: CASSLDVSGNTIYF
CDR3nt: TGTGCCAGCAGCCTCGACGTCTCTGGAAACACCATATATTTT
j_gene: TRBJ1-3
v_gene: TRBV11-3
abundance: many
d_gene: NA

CDR3aa: CASSHGQTYEQYF
CDR3nt: TGTGCCAGCTCACATGGACAGACCTACGAGCAGTACTTC
j_gene: TRBJ2-7
v_gene: TRBV18
abundance: NA
d_gene: NA

CDR3aa: CASSPQEGLAGTGEQYF
CDR3nt: TGTGCCAGCAGTCCTCAGGAGGGGCTAGCGGGGACGGGCGAGCAGTACTTC
j_gene: TRBJ2-7
v_gene: TRBV3-1
abundance: few
d_gene: TRBD2

CDR3aa: CASSPSTGNMNTEAFF
CDR3nt: TGTGCCAGCAGCCCCTCGACAGGCAACATGAACACTGAAGCTTTCTTT
j_gene: TRBJ1-1
v_gene: TRBV6-1
abundance: few
d_gene: NA

CDR3aa: CASSLAGTSFSNEQFF
CDR3nt: TGTGCCAGCAGCTTGGCCGGGACTAGTTTTTCGAATGAGCAGTTCTTC
j_gene: TRBJ2-1
v_gene: TRBV5-4
abundance: once
d_gene: TRBD2

CDR3aa: CASSYTSGGYEEQFF
CDR3nt: TGTGCCAGCAGTTACACTAGCGGGGGGTACGAGGAGCAGTTCTTC
j_gene: TRBJ2-1
v_gene: TRBV6-2/TRBV6-3
abundance: few
d_gene: TRBD2

CDR3aa: CASSQGLMDFNYGYTF
CDR3nt: TGTGCCAGCAGCCAAGGTCTAATGGACTTTAACTATGGCTACACCTTC
j_gene: TRBJ1-2
v_gene: TRBV3-1
abundance: many
d_gene: NA

CDR3aa: CASSLEARYEQYF
CDR3nt: TGCGCCAGCAGCTTGGAAGCCAGGTACGAGCAGTACTTC
j_gene: TRBJ2-7
v_gene: TRBV5-1
abundance: few
d_gene: NA

CDR3aa: CASSHYRGNQPQHF
CDR3nt: TGTGCCAGCAGTCACTACAGAGGGAATCAGCCCCAGCATTTT
j_gene: TRBJ1-5
v_gene: TRBV28
abundance: NA
d_gene: NA

CDR3aa: CASSGPGDSPLHF
CDR3nt: TGTGCCAGCAGCGGGCCAGGGGATTCACCCCTCCACTTT
j_gene: TRBJ1-6
v_gene: TRBV5-5
abundance: many
d_gene: NA

CDR3aa: CSAQGQGTAHNEQFF
CDR3nt: TGCAGTGCCCAAGGACAGGGGACGGCGCACAATGAGCAGTTCTTC
j_gene: TRBJ2-1
v_gene: TRBV20-1
abundance: many
d_gene: TRBD1

CDR3aa: CASSLERGYEQFF
CDR3nt: TGTGCTAGCAGCTTAGAACGGGGCTATGAGCAGTTCTTC
j_gene: TRBJ2-1
v_gene: TRBV7-7
abundance: NA
d_gene: NA

CDR3aa: CASSVGRTGHTEAFF
CDR3nt: TGTGCCAGCAGCGTAGGCCGGACTGGCCACACTGAAGCTTTCTTT
j_gene: TRBJ1-1
v_gene: TRBV9
abundance: few
d_gene: NA

CDR3aa: CASSQGWTHLYEQYF
CDR3nt: TGTGCCAGCAGCCAAGGGTGGACACATCTCTACGAGCAGTACTTC
j_gene: TRBJ2-7
v_gene: TRBV3-1
abundance: many
d_gene: NA